This TCR beta chain appears in the sequencing data of a study of vaccination effects on CD4 cells after COVID-19. The overall study: Post-vaccine sample collection fell at a median of 72 days after the second dose.

As to this clone: Its specificity is not known.

Prior to sequencing, the ViraFEST assay stimulated PBMC with viral peptide pools, which expanded the antigen-specific CD4+ T cells. At the end of about 9 days of culture, CD4+ T cells were isolated. Of the BNT162b2 and mRNA-1273 vaccines, participants received two doses of one or the other. Assay used: immunoSEQ multiplex PCR; TCRdb lists only in-frame clones, some missing. This sample has 75,000 to 100,000 clones, with more than 60% found just once. The CDR3 sequence is 15 residues long. Germline V lookup: CDR1 SGHVS, CDR2 FQNEAQ. V shed 4 bases and J shed 4 bases, with 16 bases lying between them. The genes are TRBV7-8 and TRBJ1-2, with D unclear. This receptor was taken from a human donor who received a COVID-19 vaccine. The material sequenced was CD4+ T cells from PBMCs cultured with HCoV-OC43 spike peptides, taken after COVID-19 vaccination. Specified subset: HCoV-OC43 spike overlapping peptide pool stimulation. The CDR3, as DNA: TGTGCCAGCAGCTCCCGGAGGGATTCCGCCTATGGCTACACCTTC. As protein: CASSSRRDSAYGYTF.